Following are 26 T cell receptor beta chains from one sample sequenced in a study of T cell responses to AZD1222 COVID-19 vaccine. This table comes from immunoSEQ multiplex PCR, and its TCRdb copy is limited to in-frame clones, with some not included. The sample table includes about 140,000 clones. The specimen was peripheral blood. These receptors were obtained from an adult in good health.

CDR3 nucleotide sequence: TGTGCCAGCAGGGGTAGCGGGTTCCACCACAATGAGCAGTTCTTC. Translation: CASRGSGFHHNEQFF. This chain links TRBV6-4 with TRBJ2-1; 7 nucleotides agree with TRBD2. The V and J ends lost 6 bases and 5 bases, in that order; junction bases with no gene match: 10. This CDR3 comprises 15 residues. Germline V lookup: CDR1 MRHNA, CDR2 SNTAGT.

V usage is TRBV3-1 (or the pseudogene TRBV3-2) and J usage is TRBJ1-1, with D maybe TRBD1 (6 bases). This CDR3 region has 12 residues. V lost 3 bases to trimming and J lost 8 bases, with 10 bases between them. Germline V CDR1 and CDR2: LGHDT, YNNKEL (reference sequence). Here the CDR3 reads CASSHLTGEAFF. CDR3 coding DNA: TGTGCCAGCAGCCACCTAACAGGGGAAGCTTTCTTT.

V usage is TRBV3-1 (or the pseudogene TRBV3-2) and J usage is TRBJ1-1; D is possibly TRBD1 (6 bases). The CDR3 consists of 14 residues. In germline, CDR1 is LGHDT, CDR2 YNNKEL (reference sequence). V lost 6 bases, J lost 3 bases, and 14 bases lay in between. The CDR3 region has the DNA TGTGCCAGCAGGTCCGGGGGGCGAGACACTGAAGCTTTCTTT. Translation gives CASRSGGRDTEAFF.

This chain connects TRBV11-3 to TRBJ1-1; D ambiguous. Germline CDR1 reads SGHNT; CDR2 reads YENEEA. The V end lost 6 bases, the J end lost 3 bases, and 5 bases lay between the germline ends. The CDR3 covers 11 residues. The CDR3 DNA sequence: TGTGCCAGCAGGAAGGACACTGAAGCTTTCTTT. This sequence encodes CASRKDTEAFF.

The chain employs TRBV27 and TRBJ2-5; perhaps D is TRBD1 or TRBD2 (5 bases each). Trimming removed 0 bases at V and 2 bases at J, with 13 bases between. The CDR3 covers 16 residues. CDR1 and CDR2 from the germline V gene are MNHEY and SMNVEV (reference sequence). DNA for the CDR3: TGTGCCAGCAGTTTATCAGTTGGGACCCGTCAAGAGACCCAGTACTTC. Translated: CASSLSVGTRQETQYF.

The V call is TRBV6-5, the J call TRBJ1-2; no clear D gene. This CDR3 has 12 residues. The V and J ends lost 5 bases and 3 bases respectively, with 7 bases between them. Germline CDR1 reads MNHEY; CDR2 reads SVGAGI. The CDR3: CASSPGYYGYTF. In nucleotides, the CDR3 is TGTGCCAGCAGTCCCGGGTACTATGGCTACACCTTC.

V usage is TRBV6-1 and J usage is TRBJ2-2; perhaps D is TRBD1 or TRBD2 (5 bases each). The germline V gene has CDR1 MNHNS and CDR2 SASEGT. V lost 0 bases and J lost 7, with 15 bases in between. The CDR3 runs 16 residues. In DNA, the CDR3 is TGTGCCAGCAGTGAAGCGGGACCCTTGGCGGGCGGGGAGCTGTTTTTT. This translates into CASSEAGPLAGGELFF.

CDR3 nucleotides: TGTGCCAGTAGGCTCCATCCTAAGCCAAGCAATCAGCCCCAGCATTTT. The encoded protein is CASRLHPKPSNQPQHF. The chain uses TRBV19 and TRBJ1-5; D is unresolved. The V end was cut by 6 bases, the J end by 1 base, with 16 bases between. The CDR3 totals 16 residues. The V gene's germline CDR1 is LNHDA and CDR2 SQIVND (reference sequence).

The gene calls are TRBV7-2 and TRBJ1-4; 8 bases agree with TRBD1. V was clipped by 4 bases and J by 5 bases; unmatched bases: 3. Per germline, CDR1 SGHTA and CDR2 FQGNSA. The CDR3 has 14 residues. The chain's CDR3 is CASSSDRGNEKLFF. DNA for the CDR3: TGTGCCAGCAGCTCCGACAGGGGCAATGAAAAACTGTTTTTT.

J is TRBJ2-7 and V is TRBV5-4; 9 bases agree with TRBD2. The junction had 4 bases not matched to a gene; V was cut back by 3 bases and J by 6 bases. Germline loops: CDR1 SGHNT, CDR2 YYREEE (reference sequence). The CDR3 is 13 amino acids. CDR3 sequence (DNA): TGTGCCAGCAGCTCACGGACTAGCGCCGAGCAGTACTTC. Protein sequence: CASSSRTSAEQYF.

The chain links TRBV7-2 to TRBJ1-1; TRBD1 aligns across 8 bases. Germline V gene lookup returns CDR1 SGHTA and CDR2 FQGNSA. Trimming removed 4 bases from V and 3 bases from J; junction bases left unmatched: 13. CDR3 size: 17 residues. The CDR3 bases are TGTGCCAGCAGCTGGGGCTTAGGTCAGGGACAGGACACTGAAGCTTTCTTT. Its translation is CASSWGLGQGQDTEAFF.

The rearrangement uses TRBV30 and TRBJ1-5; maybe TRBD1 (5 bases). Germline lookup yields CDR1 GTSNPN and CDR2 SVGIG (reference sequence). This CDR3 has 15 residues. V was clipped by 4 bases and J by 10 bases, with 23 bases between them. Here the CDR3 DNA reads TGTGCCTGGACTCAGCCGGGACCGGGTATGTTCCCCCAGCATTTT. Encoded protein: CAWTQPGPGMFPQHF.

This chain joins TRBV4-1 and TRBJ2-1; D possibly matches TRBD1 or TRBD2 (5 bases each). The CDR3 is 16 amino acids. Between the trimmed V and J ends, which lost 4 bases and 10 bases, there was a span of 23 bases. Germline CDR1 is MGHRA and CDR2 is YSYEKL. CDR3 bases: TGCGCCAGCAGCCCCACGACTATATCGGATGGGGGAGAGCAGTTCTTC. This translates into CASSPTTISDGGEQFF.

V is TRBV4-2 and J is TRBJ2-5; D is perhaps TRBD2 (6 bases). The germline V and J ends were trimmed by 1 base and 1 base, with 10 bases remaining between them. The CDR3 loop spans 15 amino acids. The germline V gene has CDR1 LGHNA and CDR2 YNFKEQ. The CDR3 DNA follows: TGTGCCAGCAGCCAAGGGCCCGGGAGCCAAGAGACCCAGTACTTC. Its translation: CASSQGPGSQETQYF.

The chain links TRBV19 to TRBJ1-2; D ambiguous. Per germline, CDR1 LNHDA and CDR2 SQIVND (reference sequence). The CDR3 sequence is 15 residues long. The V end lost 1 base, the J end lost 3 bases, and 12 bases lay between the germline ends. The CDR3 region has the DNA TGTGCCAGTAGTATAGGCAGAGACCACTACTATGGCTACACCTTC. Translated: CASSIGRDHYYGYTF.

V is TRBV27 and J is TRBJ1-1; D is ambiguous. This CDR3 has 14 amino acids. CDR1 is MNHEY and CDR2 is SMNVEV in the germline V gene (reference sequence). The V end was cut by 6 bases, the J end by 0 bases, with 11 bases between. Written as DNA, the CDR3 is TGTGCCAGCAGCCCTTATCAGGTGAACACTGAAGCTTTCTTT. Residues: CASSPYQVNTEAFF.

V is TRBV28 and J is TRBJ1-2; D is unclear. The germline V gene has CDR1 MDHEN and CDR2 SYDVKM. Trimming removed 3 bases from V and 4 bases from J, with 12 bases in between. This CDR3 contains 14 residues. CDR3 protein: CASSFRLRSYGYTF. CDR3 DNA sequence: TGTGCCAGCAGTTTTCGGTTGAGGAGCTATGGCTACACCTTC.

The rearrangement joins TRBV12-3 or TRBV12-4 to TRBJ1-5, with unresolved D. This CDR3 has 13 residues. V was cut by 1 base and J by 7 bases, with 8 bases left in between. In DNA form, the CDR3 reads TGTGCCAGCAGTTTAGTCCACAGACAGCCCCAGCATTTT. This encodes CASSLVHRQPQHF.

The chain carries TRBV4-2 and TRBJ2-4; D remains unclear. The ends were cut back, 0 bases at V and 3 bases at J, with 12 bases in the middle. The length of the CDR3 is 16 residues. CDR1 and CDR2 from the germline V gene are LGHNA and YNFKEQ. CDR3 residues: CASSQESMTNKNIQYF. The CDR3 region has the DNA TGTGCCAGCAGCCAAGAGTCCATGACCAACAAAAACATTCAGTACTTC.

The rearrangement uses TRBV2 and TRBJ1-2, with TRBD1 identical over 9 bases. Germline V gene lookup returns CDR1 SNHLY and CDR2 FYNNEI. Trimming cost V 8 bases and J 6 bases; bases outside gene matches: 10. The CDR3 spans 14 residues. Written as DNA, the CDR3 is TGTGCCAGCCCGGGACAGGGCTCGAATGATGGCTACACCTTC. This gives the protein CASPGQGSNDGYTF.

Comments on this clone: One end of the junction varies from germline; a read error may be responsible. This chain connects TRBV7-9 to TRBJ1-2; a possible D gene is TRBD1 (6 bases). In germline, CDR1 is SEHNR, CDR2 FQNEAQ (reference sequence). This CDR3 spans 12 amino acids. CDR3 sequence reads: CASLEGGGPGFF. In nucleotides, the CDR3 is TGTGCCAGCCTCGAGGGGGGTGGTCCGGGATTCTTC.

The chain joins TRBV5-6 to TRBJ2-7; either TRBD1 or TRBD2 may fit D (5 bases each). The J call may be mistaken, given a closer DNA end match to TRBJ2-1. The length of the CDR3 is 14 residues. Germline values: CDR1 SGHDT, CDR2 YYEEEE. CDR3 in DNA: TGTGCCAGCAGCTTGGTGGGACGGTACAATGAGCAGTTCTTC. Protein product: CASSLVGRYNEQFF.

The CDR3 protein is CASSQTSTDTQYF. CDR3 sequence (DNA): TGTGCCAGCAGCCAGACTAGCACAGATACGCAGTATTTT. The chain uses TRBV9 and TRBJ2-3; D gene unclear. The CDR3 contains 13 residues. Germline CDR1 and CDR2: SGDLS and YYNGEE. The germline V and J ends were trimmed by 4 bases and 0 bases, with 6 bases remaining between them.

The CDR3 loop is CASSLVFAEKLFF. The CDR3 DNA is TGTGCCAGCAGTTTGGTCTTCGCTGAAAAACTGTTTTTT. V usage is TRBV12-3 or TRBV12-4 and J usage is TRBJ1-4; D gene ambiguous. There are 13 residues in the CDR3. Trimming removed 3 bases from V and 7 bases from J, with 9 bases in between.

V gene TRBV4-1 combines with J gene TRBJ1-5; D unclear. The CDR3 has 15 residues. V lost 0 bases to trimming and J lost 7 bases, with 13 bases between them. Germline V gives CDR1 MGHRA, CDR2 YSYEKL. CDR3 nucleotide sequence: TGCGCCAGCAGCCAAGATTTGTCCCCCTACCAGCCCCAGCATTTT. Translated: CASSQDLSPYQPQHF.

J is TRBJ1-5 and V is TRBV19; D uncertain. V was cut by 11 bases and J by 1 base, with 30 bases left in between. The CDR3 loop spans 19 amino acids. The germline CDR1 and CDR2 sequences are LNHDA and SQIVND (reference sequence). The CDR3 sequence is CARPRGRIIVTSSNQPQHF. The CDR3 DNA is TGTGCCCGACCGCGCGGGAGAATTATTGTCACAAGCAGCAATCAGCCCCAGCATTTT.